Listed here is a single T cell receptor (beta chain). Here immunoSEQ multiplex PCR was the method, and the copy in TCRdb shows in-frame clones only, minus some. The sample holds about 55,000 clones, about 85% seen once. The data derive from a study of blood T cell repertoires in COVID-19. The V end lost 2 bases, the J end lost 2 bases, and 7 bases lay between the germline ends. The CDR3 loop spans 13 amino acids. Per germline, CDR1 ENHRY and CDR2 SYGVKD. The TCR originated in a human donor in a cohort sampled during active COVID-19. The sequencing input was peripheral blood. The V call is TRBV10-3, the J call TRBJ2-7; D gene uncertain. The CDR3 sequence is CAISEGQTYEQYF. The CDR3 DNA reads TGTGCCATCAGTGAGGGTCAGACCTACGAGCAGTACTTC.